Listed below are T cell receptor beta chains from one sample, sequenced in a study of CD8 T cells in ankylosing spondylitis. Each CDR3 protein is one row after TCRdb ran MiXCR on the 5' RACE reads. Of hundreds of thousands of distinct CDR3 sequences in the sample, 10% to 15% are singletons; the top ten hold approximately 0.51%. Input material: blood, either unsorted or a sorted T cell fraction (not recorded which). These receptors all come from a male donor with ankylosing spondylitis. The conserved cysteine and the conserved F or W are not part of the CDR3 here.

v_gene: TRBV20-1; j_gene: TRBJ2-5; CDR3aa: SAMTGQETQY
v_gene: TRBV5-1; j_gene: TRBJ2-1; CDR3aa: ASSLPTGNEQF
v_gene: TRBV20-1; j_gene: TRBJ2-4; CDR3aa: SARDLIQY
v_gene: TRBV20-1; j_gene: TRBJ1-2; CDR3aa: SAWPRGYGYT
v_gene: TRBV6-6; j_gene: TRBJ1-2; CDR3aa: ASSRDRGSYT
v_gene: TRBV29-1; j_gene: TRBJ2-7; CDR3aa: SVELIGPTYEQY
v_gene: TRBV20-1; j_gene: TRBJ1-3; CDR3aa: SAAGRIGNTIY
v_gene: TRBV29-1; j_gene: TRBJ2-7; CDR3aa: SAARASSYEQY
v_gene: TRBV29-1; j_gene: TRBJ2-3; CDR3aa: SVGQGTGDTQY
v_gene: TRBV20-1; j_gene: TRBJ1-2; CDR3aa: SAADRNYGYT
v_gene: TRBV6-6; j_gene: TRBJ1-5; CDR3aa: ASRPRKDQPQH
v_gene: TRBV7-8; j_gene: TRBJ2-7; CDR3aa: ASRLATRHEQY
v_gene: TRBV20-1; j_gene: TRBJ2-5; CDR3aa: SARAGGAGETQY
v_gene: TRBV9; j_gene: TRBJ2-3; CDR3aa: ASSVGPLTDTQY
v_gene: TRBV2; j_gene: TRBJ1-1; CDR3aa: ASRASTGGNTEAF
v_gene: TRBV28; j_gene: TRBJ2-5; CDR3aa: ASSSLSSVETQY
v_gene: TRBV11-2; j_gene: TRBJ1-2; CDR3aa: ASRPATGAAYGYT
v_gene: TRBV10-3; j_gene: TRBJ2-1; CDR3aa: AISGGRAGGPQEQF
v_gene: TRBV6-2/TRBV6-3; j_gene: TRBJ1-1; CDR3aa: ASSSQRGSEAF
v_gene: TRBV28; j_gene: TRBJ2-5; CDR3aa: ASSLVGIQETQY
v_gene: TRBV3-1; j_gene: TRBJ2-7; CDR3aa: ASSRSGSSSYEQY
v_gene: TRBV9; j_gene: TRBJ1-2; CDR3aa: ASSASVHRGRVYGYT
v_gene: TRBV4-3; j_gene: TRBJ1-2; CDR3aa: ASSQEGRGQVVGYT
v_gene: TRBV20-1; j_gene: TRBJ2-6; CDR3aa: SARDGGQGADGANVLT